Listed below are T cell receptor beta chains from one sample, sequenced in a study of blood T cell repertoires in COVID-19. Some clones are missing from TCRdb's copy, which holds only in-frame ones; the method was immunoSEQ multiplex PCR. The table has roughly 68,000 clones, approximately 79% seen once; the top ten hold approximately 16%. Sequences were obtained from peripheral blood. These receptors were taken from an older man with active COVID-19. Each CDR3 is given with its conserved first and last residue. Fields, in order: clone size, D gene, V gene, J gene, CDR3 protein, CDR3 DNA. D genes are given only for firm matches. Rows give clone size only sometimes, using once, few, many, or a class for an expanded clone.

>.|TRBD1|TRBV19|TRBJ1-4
CASSSQGAKNEKLFF
TGTGCCAGTAGCTCCCAGGGGGCGAAGAATGAAAAACTGTTTTTT
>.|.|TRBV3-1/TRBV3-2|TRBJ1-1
CASSLRGGVAAFF
TGTGCCAGCAGCCTCAGAGGGGGGGTTGCCGCTTTCTTT
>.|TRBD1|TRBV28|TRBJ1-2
CASRKDRVRGYTF
TGTGCCAGCAGAAAAGACAGGGTACGGGGCTACACCTTC
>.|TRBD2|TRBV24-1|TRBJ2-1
CATSDLGLVSFNEQFF
TGTGCCACCAGTGATTTGGGACTAGTCTCTTTTAATGAGCAGTTCTTC
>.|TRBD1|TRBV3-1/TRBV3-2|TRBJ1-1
CASSQDRPGGELNTEAFF
TGTGCCAGCAGCCAAGATCGTCCAGGGGGCGAATTAAACACTGAAGCTTTCTTT
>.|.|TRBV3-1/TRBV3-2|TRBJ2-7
CASSQGPGSPYEQYF
TGTGCCAGCAGCCAAGGGCCAGGCTCGCCCTACGAGCAGTACTTC
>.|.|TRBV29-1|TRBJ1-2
CSVEDGAGYTF
TGCAGCGTTGAGGATGGGGCTGGCTACACCTTC
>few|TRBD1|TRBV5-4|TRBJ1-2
CASSLAGQGVNGYTF
TGTGCCAGCAGCTTGGCGGGACAGGGGGTAAATGGCTACACCTTC
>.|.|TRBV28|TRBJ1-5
CASLSYSNQPQHF
TGTGCCAGCCTTTCTTATAGCAATCAGCCCCAGCATTTT
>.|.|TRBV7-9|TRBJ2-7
CASSLAGRRGRSSYEQYF
TGTGCCAGCAGCTTAGCGGGGAGGCGGGGCCGAAGTAGCTACGAGCAGTACTTC
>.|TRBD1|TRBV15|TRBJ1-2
CATSRDKQGGGYTF
TGTGCCACCAGCAGAGATAAACAGGGGGGAGGCTACACCTTC
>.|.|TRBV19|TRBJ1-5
CASREVDGNQPQHF
TGTGCCAGTAGGGAGGTGGACGGCAATCAGCCCCAGCATTTT
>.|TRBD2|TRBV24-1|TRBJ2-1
CATSGASGSYNEQFF
TGTGCCACCAGTGGGGCTAGCGGCTCCTACAATGAGCAGTTCTTC
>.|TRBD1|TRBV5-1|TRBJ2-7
CASSYGPGQGYEQYF
TGCGCCAGCAGCTATGGACCGGGACAGGGGTACGAGCAGTACTTC
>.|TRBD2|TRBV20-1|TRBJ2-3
CSASNLGRATASTQYF
TGCAGTGCTAGTAATTTGGGGAGGGCCACCGCGTCGACGCAGTATTTT
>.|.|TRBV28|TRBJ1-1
CASSLVILQGAGNTEAFF
TGTGCCAGCAGTTTGGTCATCCTACAGGGAGCGGGAAACACTGAAGCTTTCTTT
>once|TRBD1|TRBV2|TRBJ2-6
CASRVGGQGGSGANVLTF
TGTGCCAGCAGGGTAGGCGGACAGGGAGGTTCTGGGGCCAACGTCCTGACTTTC
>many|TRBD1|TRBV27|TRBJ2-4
CASSSQGEKNIQYF
TGTGCCAGCAGTTCCCAGGGGGAGAAAAACATTCAGTACTTC
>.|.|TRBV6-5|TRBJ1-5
CASSVNQGAEKPQHF
TGTGCCAGCAGCGTGAATCAGGGCGCGGAGAAGCCCCAGCATTTT
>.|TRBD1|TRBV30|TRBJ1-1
CAWSPKRTGYTEAFF
TGTGCCTGGAGTCCGAAGAGGACAGGGTATACTGAAGCTTTCTTT
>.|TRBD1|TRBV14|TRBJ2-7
CASSLYRDSYEQYF
TGTGCCAGCAGCCTGTACCGGGACAGCTACGAGCAGTACTTC
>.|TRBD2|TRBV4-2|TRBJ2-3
CASSQDAFRGGLKIDTQYF
TGTGCCAGCAGCCAGGATGCGTTTCGGGGGGGCCTTAAAATAGATACGCAGTATTTT
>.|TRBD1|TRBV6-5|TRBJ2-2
CASTPDRGNTGELFF
TGTGCCAGCACCCCGGACAGGGGGAACACCGGGGAGCTGTTTTTT
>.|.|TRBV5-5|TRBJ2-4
CASSLVLAKNIQYF
TGTGCCAGCAGCTTGGTCTTAGCCAAAAACATTCAGTACTTC
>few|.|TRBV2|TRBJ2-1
CASRAGRYNEQFF
TGTGCCAGCAGGGCGGGGAGATACAATGAGCAGTTCTTC
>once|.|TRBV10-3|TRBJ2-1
CAISESPLISGAYNEQFF
TGTGCCATCAGTGAGTCCCCACTCATTAGCGGAGCCTACAATGAGCAGTTCTTC
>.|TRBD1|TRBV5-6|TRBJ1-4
CASSPGQAGFFGELFF
TGTGCCAGCAGCCCCGGACAGGCAGGTTTTTTTGGGGAACTGTTTTTT
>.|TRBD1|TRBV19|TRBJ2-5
CASSTPRDRGRETQYF
TGTGCCAGTAGTACTCCCCGGGACAGGGGGAGAGAGACCCAGTACTTC
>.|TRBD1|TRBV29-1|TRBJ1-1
CSVGQGRNTEAFF
TGCAGCGTTGGACAGGGACGGAACACTGAAGCTTTCTTT
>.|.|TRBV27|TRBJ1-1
CASSTKQGRAFF
TGTGCCAGCAGTACTAAACAGGGTAGGGCTTTCTTT
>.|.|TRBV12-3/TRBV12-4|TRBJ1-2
CASSPDRLYGYTF
TGTGCCAGCAGCCCCGACAGGCTCTATGGCTACACCTTC
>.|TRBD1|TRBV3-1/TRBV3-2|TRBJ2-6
CASSHQGVSVLTF
TGTGCCAGCAGCCACCAGGGGGTGTCGGTGTTGACTTTC
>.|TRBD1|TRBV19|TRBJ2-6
CASIPTGTGFSGANVLTF
TGTGCCAGTATCCCTACCGGGACAGGGTTCTCTGGGGCCAACGTCCTGACTTTC
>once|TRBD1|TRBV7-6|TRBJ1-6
CASSRRDRGSDSPLHF
TGTGCCAGCAGCCGCAGGGACAGGGGGTCTGATTCACCCCTCCACTTT
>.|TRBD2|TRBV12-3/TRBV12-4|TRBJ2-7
CATHRGGTYEQYF
TGTGCCACTCACCGGGGGGGCACCTACGAGCAGTACTTC
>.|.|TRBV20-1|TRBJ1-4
CSATAGDILFF
TGCAGTGCAACGGCAGGGGACATACTGTTTTTT
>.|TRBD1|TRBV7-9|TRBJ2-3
CATTGMGSTDTQYF
TGTGCTACGACAGGGATGGGCTCCACAGATACGCAGTATTTT
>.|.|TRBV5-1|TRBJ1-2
CASSLYVNYGYTF
TGCGCCAGCAGCTTGTATGTAAACTATGGCTACACCTTC
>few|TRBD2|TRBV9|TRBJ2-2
CASSPGGAGGTGELFF
TGTGCCAGCAGCCCCGGGGGGGCAGGAGGGACCGGGGAGCTGTTTTTT
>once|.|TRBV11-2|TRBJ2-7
CASSPMGGQEQYF
TGTGCCAGCAGCCCCATGGGGGGGCAAGAGCAGTACTTC
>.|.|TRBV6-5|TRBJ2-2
CASSYSLANTGELFF
TGTGCCAGCAGTTACTCACTAGCGAACACCGGGGAGCTGTTTTTT
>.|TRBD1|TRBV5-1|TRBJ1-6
CASSLGQGASPLHF
TGCGCCAGCAGCCTAGGACAGGGAGCCTCACCCCTCCACTTT
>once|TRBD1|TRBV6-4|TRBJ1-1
CASKGAGNTEAFF
TGTGCCAGCAAGGGGGCGGGTAACACTGAAGCTTTCTTT
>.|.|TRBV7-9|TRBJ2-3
CASSLTGRDTQYF
TGTGCCAGCAGCTTAACGGGGAGAGATACGCAGTATTTT
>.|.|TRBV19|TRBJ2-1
CASSDGHNPYNEQFF
TGTGCCAGTAGTGACGGACACAACCCCTACAATGAGCAGTTCTTC